The source of this TCR beta chain is a study of shared clonotypes between healthy human individuals. Terminally differentiated effector memory CD45RA+ cells were excluded from the naive CD8 cells, which were CD45RO-negative and positively selected for CCR7. Produced via immunoSEQ multiplex PCR; TCRdb's table is partial and in-frame only. Of approximately 2,000,000 clones listed, roughly 93% are singletons. With V trimmed by 0 bases and J by 3 bases, 18 bases remained unmatched. The CDR3 has 19 residues. CDR1 is SGDLS, CDR2 YYNGEE, per germline. This chain links TRBV9 with TRBJ2-7; 7 bases line up with TRBD2. The sample consisted of naive CD8+ T cells from PBMCs. The source is a man aged 18 to 29 in good health. Some clones in this sample may be carry-over from other donors' samples. CDR3 DNA sequence: TGTGCCAGCAGCGTAGACCCCAAAAGGGCTAGCGGAGAGGTCTACGAGCAGTACTTC. It translates to CASSVDPKRASGEVYEQYF. Based on the CDR3 plus reference TRBV9 and TRBJ2-7, the full variable domain is DSGVTQTPKHLITATGQRVTLRCSPRSGDLSVYWYQQSLDQGLQFLIQYYNGEERAKGNILERFSAQQFPDLHSELNLSSLELGDSALYFCASSVDPKRASGEVYEQYFGPGTRLTVT.